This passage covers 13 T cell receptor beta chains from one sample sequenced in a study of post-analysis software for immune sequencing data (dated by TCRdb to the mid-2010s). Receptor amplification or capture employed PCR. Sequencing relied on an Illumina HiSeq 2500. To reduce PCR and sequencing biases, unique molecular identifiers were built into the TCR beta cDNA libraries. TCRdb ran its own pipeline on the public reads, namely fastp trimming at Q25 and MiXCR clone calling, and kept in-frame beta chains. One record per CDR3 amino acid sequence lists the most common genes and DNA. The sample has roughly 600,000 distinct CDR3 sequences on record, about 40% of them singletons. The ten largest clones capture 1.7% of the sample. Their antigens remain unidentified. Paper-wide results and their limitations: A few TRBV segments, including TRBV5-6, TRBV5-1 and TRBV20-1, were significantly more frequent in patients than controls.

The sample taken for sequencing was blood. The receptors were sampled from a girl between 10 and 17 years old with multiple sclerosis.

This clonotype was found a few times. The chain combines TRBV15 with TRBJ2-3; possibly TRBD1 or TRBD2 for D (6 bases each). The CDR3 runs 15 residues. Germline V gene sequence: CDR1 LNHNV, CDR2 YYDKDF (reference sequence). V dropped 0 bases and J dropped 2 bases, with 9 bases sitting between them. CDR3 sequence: CATSRDGGPTDTQYF. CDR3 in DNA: TGTGCCACCAGCAGAGATGGGGGGCCCACAGATACGCAGTATTTT.

The chain's CDR3 is CASSSLPLGGPGTFF. The CDR3 coding sequence is TGTGCCAGCAGTAGCCTCCCTTTAGGCGGCCCAGGAACTTTCTTT. The V gene is TRBV12-3 or TRBV12-4, the J gene TRBJ1-1, with no clear D. Trimming cost V 5 bases and J 12 bases, with 25 bases left between them. CDR3 length equals 15 residues.

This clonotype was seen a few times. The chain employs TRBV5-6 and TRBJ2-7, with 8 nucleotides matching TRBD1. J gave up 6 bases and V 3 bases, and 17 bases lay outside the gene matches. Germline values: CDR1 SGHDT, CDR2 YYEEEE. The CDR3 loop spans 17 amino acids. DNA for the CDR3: TGTGCCAGCAGCTCACCAAACCGGACAGGGAGTCGTGCCGAGCAGTACTTC. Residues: CASSSPNRTGSRAEQYF. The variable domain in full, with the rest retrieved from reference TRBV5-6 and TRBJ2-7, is DAGVTQSPTHLIKTRGQQVTLRCSPKSGHDTVSWYQQALGQGPQFIFQYYEEEERQRGNFPDRFSGHQFPNYSSELNVNALLLGDSALYLCASSSPNRTGSRAEQYFGPGTRLTVT.

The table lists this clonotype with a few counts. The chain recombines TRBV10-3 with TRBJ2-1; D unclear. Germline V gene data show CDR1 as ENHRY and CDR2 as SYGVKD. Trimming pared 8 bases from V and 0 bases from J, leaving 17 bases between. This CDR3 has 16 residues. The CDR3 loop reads CAIRMSVRSSYNEQFF. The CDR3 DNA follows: TGTGCCATCCGAATGAGCGTGCGGAGCTCCTACAATGAGCAGTTCTTC.

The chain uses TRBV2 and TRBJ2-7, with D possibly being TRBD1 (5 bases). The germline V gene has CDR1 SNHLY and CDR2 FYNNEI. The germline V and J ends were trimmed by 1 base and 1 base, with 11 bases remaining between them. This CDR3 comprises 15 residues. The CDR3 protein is CASSEVGPASYEQYF. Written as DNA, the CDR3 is TGTGCCAGCAGTGAAGTGGGGCCAGCTTCCTACGAGCAGTACTTC.

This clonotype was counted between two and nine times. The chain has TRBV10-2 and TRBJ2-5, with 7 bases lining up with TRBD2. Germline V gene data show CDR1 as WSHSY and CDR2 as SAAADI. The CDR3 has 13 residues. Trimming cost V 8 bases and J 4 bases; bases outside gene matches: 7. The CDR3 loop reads CASRGSPRETQYF. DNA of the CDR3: TGCGCCAGCCGCGGGAGCCCGAGAGAGACCCAGTACTTC.

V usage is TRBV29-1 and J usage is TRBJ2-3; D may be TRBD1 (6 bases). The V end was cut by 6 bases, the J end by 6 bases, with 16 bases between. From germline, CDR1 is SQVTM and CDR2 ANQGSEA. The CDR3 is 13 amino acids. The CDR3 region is CSVTQGSFDTQYF. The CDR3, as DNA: TGCAGCGTAACACAGGGTTCTTTCGATACGCAGTATTTT.

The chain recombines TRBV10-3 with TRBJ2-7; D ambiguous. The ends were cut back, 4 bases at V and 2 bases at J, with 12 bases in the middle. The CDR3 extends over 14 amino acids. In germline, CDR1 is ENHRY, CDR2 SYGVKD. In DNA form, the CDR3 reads TGTGCCATCAGTGCCGCGATCGGACCCTACGAGCAGTACTTC. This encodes CAISAAIGPYEQYF.

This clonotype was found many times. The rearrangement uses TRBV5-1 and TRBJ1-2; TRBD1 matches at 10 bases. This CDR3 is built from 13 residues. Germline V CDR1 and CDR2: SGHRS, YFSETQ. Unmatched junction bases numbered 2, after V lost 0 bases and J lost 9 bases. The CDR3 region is CASSLGQGASYTF. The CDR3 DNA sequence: TGCGCCAGCAGCTTGGGACAGGGGGCTAGCTACACCTTC.

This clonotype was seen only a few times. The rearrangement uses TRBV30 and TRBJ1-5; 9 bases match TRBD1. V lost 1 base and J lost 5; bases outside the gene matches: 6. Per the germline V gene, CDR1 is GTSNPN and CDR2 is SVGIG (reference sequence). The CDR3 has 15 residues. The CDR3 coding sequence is TGTGCCTGGAGTGACATGGGACAGGGATATCAGCCCCAGCATTTT. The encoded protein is CAWSDMGQGYQPQHF.

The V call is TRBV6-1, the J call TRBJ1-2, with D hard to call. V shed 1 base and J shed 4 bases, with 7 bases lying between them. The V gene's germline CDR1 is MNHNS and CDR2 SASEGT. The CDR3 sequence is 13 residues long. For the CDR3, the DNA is TGTGCCAGCAGTGAAGAAGGACCCTATGGCTACACCTTC. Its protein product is CASSEEGPYGYTF.

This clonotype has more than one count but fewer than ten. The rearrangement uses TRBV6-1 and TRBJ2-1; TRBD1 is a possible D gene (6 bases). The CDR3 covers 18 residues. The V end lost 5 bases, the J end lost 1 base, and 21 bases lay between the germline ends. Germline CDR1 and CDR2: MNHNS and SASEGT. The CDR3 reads CASSPGHILGRSYNEQFF. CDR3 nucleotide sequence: TGTGCCAGCAGTCCGGGACACATATTGGGTAGATCCTACAATGAGCAGTTCTTC.

The CDR3 is CSVSFSNTEAFF. DNA of the CDR3: TGCAGCGTTTCTTTCTCGAACACTGAAGCTTTCTTT. J is TRBJ1-1 and V is TRBV29-1; no firm D call. V dropped 5 bases and J dropped 1 base, with 8 bases sitting between them. In germline, CDR1 is SQVTM, CDR2 ANQGSEA. This CDR3 region has 12 residues.